Shown below are 30 T cell receptor beta chains from a single sample sequenced in a study of cytomegalovirus exposure and HLA in healthy donors. The PCR contained 60 Vbeta and 13 Jbeta primers. The assay was immunoSEQ multiplex PCR, and TCRdb's table has in-frame clones only and misses some. The sample records 90,000 to 150,000 clones, roughly 70% being singletons. Sequencing used PBMCs. These receptors all stem from a woman aged 40-49 years in good health and CMV-seropositive.

The gene calls are TRBV7-2 and TRBJ2-5, with 8 bases aligning to TRBD1. The length of the CDR3 is 16 residues. Germline V CDR1 and CDR2: SGHTA, FQGNSA. V dropped 6 bases and J dropped 2; count of bases not matched to a gene: 11. The CDR3 bases are TGTGCCAGCAGGATCCGGACAGGGACATCTCAAGAGACCCAGTACTTC. Its translation is CASRIRTGTSQETQYF.

J is TRBJ1-2 and V is TRBV7-2; 7 bases map to TRBD1. With V trimmed by 7 bases and J by 9 bases, 11 bases remained unmatched. This CDR3 region has 13 residues. CDR1 is SGHTA, CDR2 FQGNSA, per germline. The CDR3 DNA reads as TGTGCCAGCACCGCAGGGGGAGATGAAAGCTACACCTTC. Its protein is CASTAGGDESYTF.

The V call is TRBV28, the J call TRBJ1-4; perhaps TRBD1 as D (6 bases). The germline CDR1 and CDR2 sequences are MDHEN and SYDVKM. Trimming shortened V by 7 bases and J by 6 bases, and 18 bases separated the two germline ends. This CDR3 is 15 amino acids long. Written as DNA, the CDR3 is TGTGCCAGCACCCCACCCGGGACAATCGATGAAAAACTGTTTTTT. It yields the protein CASTPPGTIDEKLFF.

The J gene is TRBJ1-6, the V gene TRBV7-2, with D perhaps TRBD1 (5 bases). The CDR3 contains 15 residues. Trimming took off 1 base at V and 7 bases at J, with 11 bases between the two ends. Germline V CDR1 and CDR2: SGHTA, FQGNSA. The CDR3 reads CASSLGGGTNSPLHF. The CDR3 nucleotides are TGTGCCAGCAGCTTAGGGGGGGGGACGAATTCACCCCTCCACTTT. Looking up the rest from reference TRBV7-2 and TRBJ1-6 gives the full variable domain: GAGVSQSPSNKVTEKGKDVELRCDPISGHTALYWYRQSLGQGLEFLIYFQGNSAPDKSGLPSDRFSAERTGGSVSTLTIQRTQQEDSAVYLCASSLGGGTNSPLHFGNGTRLTVT.

The chain employs TRBV5-1 and TRBJ2-1; D may be TRBD1 (6 bases). Germline V CDR1 and CDR2: SGHRS, YFSETQ. The CDR3 runs to 15 residues. The ends were cut back, 0 bases at V and 6 bases at J, with 13 bases in the middle. The CDR3 spells CASSLVRGASNEQFF. The CDR3 nucleotides read TGCGCCAGCAGCTTGGTCAGGGGAGCTTCCAATGAGCAGTTCTTC.

The chain employs TRBV6-6 and TRBJ1-5, with D uncertain. Germline loops: CDR1 MNHNY, CDR2 SVGAGI (reference sequence). Trimming stripped 6 bases from V and 2 bases from J, with 11 bases between. This CDR3 is built from 14 residues. The CDR3: CASRAFRGNQPQHF. CDR3 nucleotide sequence: TGTGCCAGCAGGGCCTTCCGGGGCAATCAGCCCCAGCATTTT.

V usage is TRBV30 and J usage is TRBJ2-1; possible D gene TRBD1, 6 bases. CDR1 and CDR2 from the germline V gene are GTSNPN and SVGIG (reference sequence). The CDR3 spans 15 residues. The ends were cut back, 3 bases at V and 2 bases at J, with 14 bases in the middle. CDR3 region: CAWSQGRGPYNEQFF. DNA of the CDR3: TGTGCCTGGAGCCAGGGCAGGGGCCCCTACAATGAGCAGTTCTTC.

Concerning this clone: Other nucleotide sequences from this sample produce the same CDR3. The rearrangement joins TRBV29-1 to TRBJ2-3, with 7 bases identical to TRBD2. Trimming removed 1 base from V and 0 bases from J; junction bases left unmatched: 1. The CDR3 contains 14 residues. CDR1 is SQVTM and CDR2 is ANQGSEA in the germline V gene. The CDR3 bases are TGCAGCGTTGAAGGGGGGGGTAGCACAGATACGCAGTATTTT. Protein product: CSVEGGGSTDTQYF.

The chain employs TRBV5-6 and TRBJ2-2; D is possibly TRBD1 (8 bases). The CDR3 length is 16 residues. V shed 4 bases and J shed 2 bases, with 15 bases lying between them. From germline, CDR1 is SGHDT and CDR2 YYEEEE. CDR3 bases: TGTGCCAGCAGCCAAAACAGGGGGGGCAACACCGGGGAGCTGTTTTTT. Translating it yields CASSQNRGGNTGELFF. Complete variable domain (other parts from reference TRBV5-6 and TRBJ2-2): DAGVTQSPTHLIKTRGQQVTLRCSPKSGHDTVSWYQQALGQGPQFIFQYYEEEERQRGNFPDRFSGHQFPNYSSELNVNALLLGDSALYLCASSQNRGGNTGELFFGEGSRLTVL.

The chain links TRBV7-8 to TRBJ1-5; TRBD1 matches at 7 bases. CDR3 size: 15 residues. Per germline, CDR1 SGHVS and CDR2 FQNEAQ. V trimming: 0 bases; J trimming: 6 bases; junction bases outside the gene matches: 5. The CDR3 loop reads CASSLAGAGGQPQHF. The CDR3 coding sequence is TGTGCCAGCAGCTTAGCGGGGGCAGGGGGTCAGCCCCAGCATTTT.

The rearrangement uses TRBV4-2 and TRBJ2-1; 11 nucleotides align to TRBD1. This CDR3 has 16 residues. The germline V gene encodes CDR1 LGHNA and CDR2 YNFKEQ. Trimming took 0 bases from V and 7 from J; bases not matched to a gene: 5. The CDR3 DNA sequence: TGTGCCAGCAGCCAAGACGGGACAGGGGGTTGGAATGAGCAGTTCTTC. It yields the protein CASSQDGTGGWNEQFF.

This sequence joins TRBV28 and TRBJ2-5; 10 bases line up with TRBD2. In germline, CDR1 is MDHEN, CDR2 SYDVKM. This CDR3 region has 17 residues. V lost 7 bases and J lost 4; bases outside the gene matches: 15. CDR3 sequence reads: CASTESSGSSMIETQYF. The CDR3 DNA is TGTGCCAGCACTGAGTCTAGCGGGAGCTCTATGATAGAGACCCAGTACTTC.

In its sample, this clone was seen once. The V gene is TRBV2, the J gene TRBJ1-4; 7 nucleotides align to TRBD1. Germline V gene lookup returns CDR1 SNHLY and CDR2 FYNNEI. The junction had 4 bases not matched to a gene; V was cut back by 4 bases and J by 2 bases. The length of the CDR3 is 15 residues. Written as DNA, the CDR3 is TGTGCCAGCAGTGGACAGGGTAGCACTAATGAAAAACTGTTTTTT. It specifies CASSGQGSTNEKLFF.

This rearrangement joins TRBV5-1 to TRBJ2-1; 8 bases agree with TRBD2. From germline, CDR1 is SGHRS and CDR2 YFSETQ. J lost 9 bases, V lost 0 bases, and 11 bases had no gene match. This CDR3 has 16 amino acids. This chain's CDR3 is CASSLVPAGDPGEQFF. CDR3 coding DNA: TGCGCCAGCAGCTTGGTTCCAGCGGGGGACCCGGGTGAGCAGTTCTTC.

A few counts support this clone. V usage is TRBV9 and J usage is TRBJ2-7; 12 positions agree with TRBD2. Trimming at V came to 2 bases and at J to 7 bases, leaving 7 bases not matched to a gene. Germline V gene sequence: CDR1 SGDLS, CDR2 YYNGEE. This CDR3 comprises 15 residues. The CDR3: CASSVRLAGVDEQYF. The CDR3 DNA follows: TGTGCCAGCAGCGTCCGACTAGCGGGAGTGGATGAGCAGTACTTC.

The chain's CDR3 is CASSLGRAETQYF. The CDR3 region has the DNA TGTGCCAGCTCACTTGGGAGAGCCGAGACCCAGTACTTC. The V gene is TRBV18, the J gene TRBJ2-5, with TRBD2 as a possible D gene (5 bases). The germline V and J ends were trimmed by 4 bases and 5 bases, with 11 bases remaining between them. Germline CDR1 reads KGHSH; CDR2 reads LQKENI. This CDR3 is built from 13 residues.

The chain carries TRBV28 and TRBJ1-4; D is undetermined. V lost 3 bases and J lost 4, with 18 bases in between. This CDR3 spans 17 amino acids. Germline CDR1 is MDHEN and CDR2 is SYDVKM. The CDR3 spells CASSFERETGFNEKLFF. Written as DNA, the CDR3 is TGTGCCAGCAGTTTTGAGAGGGAGACGGGCTTTAATGAAAAACTGTTTTTT.

The chain has TRBV27 and TRBJ1-4, with D perhaps TRBD1 (5 bases). CDR3 length equals 15 residues. Germline V CDR1 and CDR2: MNHEY, SMNVEV (reference sequence). Trimming took 4 bases from V and 0 from J, leaving 9 bases between them. The CDR3 loop is CASSWRGTTNEKLFF. The CDR3, as DNA: TGTGCCAGCAGTTGGAGGGGTACAACTAATGAAAAACTGTTTTTT.

The V gene is TRBV18, the J gene TRBJ2-7; the match to TRBD2 covers 8 bases. Trimming took 6 bases from V and 2 from J; bases not matched to a gene: 12. The CDR3 consists of 16 residues. The germline V gene has CDR1 KGHSH and CDR2 LQKENI. As DNA, the CDR3 is TGTGCCAGCTCGCTGGCCAGCGGGAGTTTCCCCTACGAGCAGTACTTC. Translation gives CASSLASGSFPYEQYF.

V gene TRBV30 combines with J gene TRBJ2-3; 13 bases agree with TRBD2. CDR3 length: 16 residues. V lost 0 bases, J lost 6 bases, and 6 bases stayed unmatched. CDR1 is GTSNPN, CDR2 SVGIG, per germline (reference sequence). The CDR3 coding sequence is TGTGCCTGGAGTGTACTAGCGGGGGGGCCGGTGGATACGCAGTATTTT. This gives the protein CAWSVLAGGPVDTQYF.

The V call is TRBV6-5, the J call TRBJ2-2, with 9 positions matching TRBD1. V lost 6 bases, J lost 7 bases, and 3 bases stayed unmatched. The CDR3 spans 13 residues. Per the germline V gene, CDR1 is MNHEY and CDR2 is SVGAGI. The chain's CDR3 is CASSPDRGGELFF. DNA of the CDR3: TGTGCCAGCAGCCCGGACAGGGGCGGGGAGCTGTTTTTT.

The chain carries TRBV7-9 and TRBJ1-2; perhaps TRBD1 as D (5 bases). In germline, CDR1 is SEHNR, CDR2 FQNEAQ (reference sequence). This CDR3 has 14 residues. Trimming pared 4 bases from V and 2 bases from J, leaving 11 bases between. The CDR3 loop reads CASSSRDWNYGYTF. CDR3 DNA sequence: TGTGCCAGCAGCTCCCGGGACTGGAACTATGGCTACACCTTC. The variable domain in full, completed from reference TRBV7-9 and TRBJ1-2, reads DTGVSQNPRHKITKRGQNVTFRCDPISEHNRLYWYRQTLGQGPEFLTYFQNEAQLEKSRLLSDRFSAERPKGSFSTLEIQRTEQGDSAMYLCASSSRDWNYGYTFGSGTRLTVV.

J is TRBJ2-7 and V is TRBV27; 11 nucleotides align to TRBD2. Germline loops: CDR1 MNHEY, CDR2 SMNVEV (reference sequence). With 4 bases clipped from V and 2 bases from J, the junction kept 4 bases outside the gene matches. The CDR3 loop spans 15 amino acids. As DNA, the CDR3 is TGTGCCAGCAGTTCCTCGACTAGCGGGGCCTACGAGCAGTACTTC. Its protein product is CASSSSTSGAYEQYF.

The chain uses TRBV19 and TRBJ2-1; TRBD2 agrees at 12 bases. J was trimmed by 6 bases and V by 5 bases; bases with no gene match: 5. The CDR3 sequence is 15 residues long. CDR1 is LNHDA, CDR2 SQIVND, per germline (reference sequence). CDR3 sequence: CASSRRTSGANEQFF. CDR3 DNA: TGTGCCAGTAGTCGGCGGACTAGCGGGGCCAATGAGCAGTTCTTC.

The chain has TRBV6-6 and TRBJ1-5; perhaps TRBD1 as D (6 bases). Germline CDR1 MNHNY, CDR2 SVGAGI (reference sequence). This CDR3 is built from 13 residues. Trimming took 10 bases from V and 3 from J, leaving 13 bases between them. The CDR3: CATGTSINQPQHF. CDR3 bases: TGTGCCACTGGGACAAGTATCAATCAGCCCCAGCATTTT.

The V call is TRBV30, the J call TRBJ1-2; D remains unclear. The germline gives CDR1 GTSNPN, CDR2 SVGIG (reference sequence). This CDR3 region has 13 residues. V gave up 4 bases and J gave up 5 bases, with 14 bases separating them. CDR3 DNA: TGTGCCTGGAAGCTCCCCGGCGGGTATGGCTACACCTTC. It translates to CAWKLPGGYGYTF.

The chain combines TRBV10-1 with TRBJ1-5; TRBD1 is a possible D gene (5 bases). Germline V CDR1 and CDR2: WNHNN, SYGVQD (reference sequence). CDR3 length: 13 amino acids. V was clipped by 11 bases and J by 3 bases, with 14 bases between them. Written as DNA, the CDR3 is TGCGCCCTAGGGCGGGGCCTCAATCAGCCCCAGCATTTT. It is translated as CALGRGLNQPQHF.

This chain connects TRBV19 to TRBJ1-2, with 8 bases aligning to TRBD1. The junction had 3 bases not matched to a gene; V was cut back by 6 bases and J by 0 bases. This CDR3 spans 14 amino acids. Per germline, CDR1 LNHDA and CDR2 SQIVND (reference sequence). The CDR3 region is CASSGQGPNYGYTF. In nucleotides, the CDR3 is TGTGCCAGTAGCGGACAGGGCCCTAACTATGGCTACACCTTC. The complete variable domain, with remaining parts taken from reference TRBV19 and TRBJ1-2, reads DGGITQSPKYLFRKEGQNVTLSCEQNLNHDAMYWYRQDPGQGLRLIYYSQIVNDFQKGDIAEGYSVSREKKESFPLTVTSAQKNPTAFYLCASSGQGPNYGYTFGSGTRLTVV.

The chain is built from TRBV5-1 and TRBJ2-3; 12 bases fit TRBD2. Germline V lookup: CDR1 SGHRS, CDR2 YFSETQ. V lost 4 bases to trimming and J lost 3 bases; unmatched junction nucleotides: 3. This CDR3 has 15 amino acids. The CDR3 is CASSLGLAGTDTQYF. In nucleotides, the CDR3 is TGCGCCAGCAGCCTCGGACTAGCGGGGACAGATACGCAGTATTTT.

V gene TRBV28 combines with J gene TRBJ1-5; weak D call: TRBD1 (6 bases). This CDR3 has 18 residues. V was pared by 2 bases and J by 5 bases, with 22 bases between. The V gene's germline CDR1 is MDHEN and CDR2 SYDVKM. The DNA of the CDR3 is TGTGCCAGCAGTTTAAGTACAGGGCTTGGCTCGGTCGATCAGCCCCAGCATTTT. It translates to CASSLSTGLGSVDQPQHF.